These T cell receptor beta chains were read from a single sample in a study of T-cell reconstitution after alpha-beta-depleted transplantation in children. In TCRdb, the PCR reads were re-called with MiXCR into one record per CDR3 protein. The table shows approximately 350,000 distinct CDR3 sequences, with 15% to 20% occurring only once. The sample was PBMCs, mostly from graft donor cells, taken 360 days after TCRalphabeta/CD19-depleted stem cell transplant. These receptors all come from a male patient aged 2-9 years who had a stem cell transplant for acute lymphoblastic leukemia, so the T cells may come from the graft donor. The CDR3 runs from the conserved cysteine through the conserved F or W. Each record gives: D gene, V gene, J gene, clone size, CDR3 DNA, CDR3 protein. A D gene is named only where the DNA matches it firmly. The size of a clone is reported for some rows only, either as once, few or many, or as a class for expanded clones.

.	TRBV12-3/TRBV12-4	TRBJ2-3	.	TGTGCCAGCAGTTTATTGGCAGGGTTGACAGATACGCAGTATTTT	CASSLLAGLTDTQYF
TRBD1	TRBV5-1	TRBJ2-2	few	TGCGCCAGCAGCCAGGGACAGGGCTCTTACTCGAACACCGGGGAGCTGTTTTTT	CASSQGQGSYSNTGELFF
.	TRBV14	TRBJ1-1	.	TGTGCCAGCAGCCAATCATCAAGGGGGACTGAAGCTTTCTTT	CASSQSSRGTEAFF
TRBD1	TRBV28	TRBJ2-5	.	TGTGCCAGCAGTTTCCCGACAGGGAAAGAGACCCAGTACTTC	CASSFPTGKETQYF
.	TRBV9	TRBJ1-5	many	TGTGCCAGCAGCGTAGGACCAGCCAATCAGCCCCAGCATTTT	CASSVGPANQPQHF
.	TRBV7-2	TRBJ2-7	few	TGTGCCAGCAGCCGAGGGGCTCTCAACTGGTACGAGCAGTACTTC	CASSRGALNWYEQYF
.	TRBV2	TRBJ2-1	many	TGTGCCAGCGGGACTTACAATGAGCAGTTCTTC	CASGTYNEQFF
TRBD2	TRBV6-2/TRBV6-3	TRBJ2-3	.	TGTGCCAGCAGTTTGGGGACTAGGGGCACAGATACGCAGTATTTT	CASSLGTRGTDTQYF
TRBD2	TRBV12-3/TRBV12-4	TRBJ2-7	few	TGTGCCAGCAGTTTCTCTAGCGGACACCTTTATTTC	CASSFSSGHLYF
.	TRBV19	TRBJ1-2	few	TGTGCCAGTAGTTTGAACAGGGAGACTGGCTACACCTTC	CASSLNRETGYTF
.	TRBV11-1	TRBJ2-5	.	TGTGCCAGCAGCTTAGCGCTTAGCAGGGGAGCGGAGACCCAGTACTTC	CASSLALSRGAETQYF
.	TRBV12-3/TRBV12-4	TRBJ2-5	many	TGTGCCAGCCGTAGACTAGGCGGAGAGACCCAGTACTTC	CASRRLGGETQYF
TRBD2	TRBV11-1	TRBJ2-1	few	TGTGCCAGCAGCCCTAAAGGATCTACTAGCGGGAGGTGCAATGAGCAGTTCTTC	CASSPKGSTSGRCNEQFF
TRBD2	TRBV20-1	TRBJ2-1	few	TGCAGTGCTATTGACCCCCCGCCGGGCGGGAGAGATGAGCAGTTCTTC	CSAIDPPPGGRDEQFF
.	TRBV6-2/TRBV6-3	TRBJ1-5	few	TGTGCCAGCTCTTACAGGGTCCAGAATCAGCCCCAGCATTTT	CASSYRVQNQPQHF
TRBD2	TRBV10-3	TRBJ2-7	many	TGTGCCATCAGTGAGTTCGGACTAGCGGGAGCCGAGCAGTACTTC	CAISEFGLAGAEQYF
.	TRBV12-3/TRBV12-4	TRBJ1-5	few	TGTGCCAGCAGTTTAGAAATCAAGGGAAGTCAGCCCCAGCATTTT	CASSLEIKGSQPQHF
.	TRBV10-3	TRBJ2-1	few	TGTGCCATCAGTGCCCGAACCTATGAGCAGTTCTTC	CAISARTYEQFF
.	TRBV20-1	TRBJ1-1	.	TGCAGTGCTCGTGATCTCCTGGGTGAAGCTTTCTTT	CSARDLLGEAFF
TRBD1	TRBV5-4	TRBJ2-5	.	TGTGCCAGCAGCTTCCCCGGACAGGGGGAGACCCAGTACTTC	CASSFPGQGETQYF
TRBD2	TRBV29-1	TRBJ2-1	.	TGCAGCGTTGAAGTCCCCAGCGGGAGGGCTACATCCCACAATGAGCAGTTCTTC	CSVEVPSGRATSHNEQFF
.	TRBV5-1	TRBJ2-1	.	TGCGCCAGCAGCCCGGGGGACTTCCAGTCTGAGCAGTTCTTC	CASSPGDFQSEQFF
.	TRBV7-9	TRBJ1-4	few	TGTGCCAGCAGCTACCGTCGAGGAACAACTAATGAAAAACTGTTTTTT	CASSYRRGTTNEKLFF
.	TRBV6-6	TRBJ1-4	few	TGTGCCAGCAGCCCTACAGGGTCTTTGTTTTTT	CASSPTGSLFF
.	TRBV20-1	TRBJ1-2	many	TGCAGTGCCAACCATCAGGGCCGGTCGGCCTATGGCTACACCTTC	CSANHQGRSAYGYTF
TRBD1	TRBV4-3	TRBJ2-1	few	TGCGCCAGCAGCCCGGATTGGACAGGGCCATTAAATGAGCAGTTCTTC	CASSPDWTGPLNEQFF
TRBD2	TRBV11-1	TRBJ2-1	.	TGTGCCAGCAGCTTAGCTAGCGGGAGCTCGAGCTCCTACAATGAGCAGTTCTTC	CASSLASGSSSSYNEQFF
.	TRBV12-1	TRBJ2-5	few	TGTGCCAGCAGCTGCCGAAACTCCGGCGGGGAGACCCAGTACTTC	CASSCRNSGGETQYF
TRBD2	TRBV12-3/TRBV12-4	TRBJ2-1	many	TGTGCCAGCACCACTAGCGGGAGGGCCGCCAATGAGCAGTTCTTC	CASTTSGRAANEQFF
TRBD1	TRBV5-1	TRBJ1-2	.	TGCGCCAGCAGCTTCGATACAGGGGTGGGCTATGGCTACACCTTC	CASSFDTGVGYGYTF
.	TRBV29-1	TRBJ2-1	.	TGCAGCGTTGACGGCGGAGCTTACAATGAGCAGTTCTTC	CSVDGGAYNEQFF
.	TRBV4-3	TRBJ1-5	.	TGCGCCAGCAGCCAAGATCACACAGCCCAAGCGCAGCCCCAGCATTTT	CASSQDHTAQAQPQHF
TRBD2	TRBV28	TRBJ2-2	many	TGTGCCAGCAGTTTGTGGCGGGGCGGGAGGGCCATCACCGGGGAGCTGTTTTTT	CASSLWRGGRAITGELFF
TRBD1	TRBV7-9	TRBJ1-2	few	TGTGCCAGCAGCGACAGGGGAGTGAATGGCTACACCTTC	CASSDRGVNGYTF
.	TRBV5-1	TRBJ1-3	many	TGCGCCAGCAGCACCGGTGCAGGTGGAAACACCATATATTTT	CASSTGAGGNTIYF
.	TRBV27	TRBJ2-1	.	TGTGCCAGCAAGGGTATCGAGTCGTACAATGAGCAGTTCTTC	CASKGIESYNEQFF
.	TRBV7-8	TRBJ1-1	few	TGTGCCAGCAGCTTAGGTGCAGGAACGAACACTGAAGCTTTCTTT	CASSLGAGTNTEAFF
.	TRBV7-7	TRBJ2-7	few	TGTGCTAGCAGCTTACGTCCTACCGGCGAGCAGTACTTC	CASSLRPTGEQYF
.	TRBV15	TRBJ2-7	many	TGTGCCACCAGCCCGGGGGACTCCTACGAGCAGTACTTC	CATSPGDSYEQYF
.	TRBV11-2	TRBJ2-2	many	TGTGCCAGCAGGGAGCTGGACCCTTACACCGGGGAGCTGTTTTTT	CASRELDPYTGELFF
TRBD1	TRBV9	TRBJ1-2	few	TGTGCCAGCAGCGTTGAGCCGACAGGGGCTGACTATGGCTACACCTTC	CASSVEPTGADYGYTF
TRBD2	TRBV6-5	TRBJ2-2	many	TGTGCCAGCAGTTACTTCCCCGGGACTATCATGAAACTTTCCGGGGAGCTGTTTTTT	CASSYFPGTIMKLSGELFF
TRBD1	TRBV28	TRBJ2-4	few	TGTGCCAGCAGTACCCCAGGGGGCGCGCCCAAAAACATTCAGTACTTC	CASSTPGGAPKNIQYF
.	TRBV12-3/TRBV12-4	TRBJ2-5	few	TGTGCCAGCAGTTTTACTCGAGAGACCCAGTACTTC	CASSFTRETQYF
TRBD2	TRBV12-3/TRBV12-4	TRBJ2-5	.	TGTGCCAGCAGTAGTAGCGGGAGGGCCCGAGTTCCCGAGACCCAGTACTTC	CASSSSGRARVPETQYF